This TCR beta chain was obtained from a study of beta chain features in type 1 diabetes. At the level of the study: Summed over all samples, the examined sorted cells came to about 110 million. General observations from the study: More deletions and fewer insertions at VDJ junctions were seen in type 1 diabetes patients. Shortening of TCRB CDR3s, moderate but significant, appeared in all four CD4+ subsets of Type 1 diabetes patients.

V was shortened by 0 bases and J by 4 bases, with 15 bases between the two germline ends. CDR3 size: 16 residues. CDR1 GTSNPN and CDR2 SVGIG come from the germline V gene (reference sequence). Isolated RNA was reverse transcribed in full, so expressed TCRB transcripts were sequenced. Clones were sequenced by immunoSEQ multiplex PCR, and TCRdb holds only the in-frame ones, with some missing. Of some 220,000 clones listed, roughly a tenth are singletons. Notes on this clone: No antigen is known for it.

Material for sequencing was central memory CD4+ T cells from blood. The V and J genes are TRBV30 and TRBJ1-4, with D maybe TRBD1 (6 bases). The source is a man aged 18-30 years in good health. CDR3 coding DNA: TGTGCCTGGAGTGTACAGGGAAGTCTACTTAATGAAAAACTGTTTTTT. Its translation is CAWSVQGSLLNEKLFF.